This TCR beta chain was recovered during a study of OX40 agonist ivuxolimab in advanced cancers. As for this clone: No antigen is known for it.

General study findings and limits: The study observed clonal expansion of CD4+ and CD8+ blood T cells by week 6 at 0.1 to 3.0 mg/kg. It was not determined which antigens were specifically recognized by the peripheral T cells that had undergone clonal expansion.

Some clones are missing from TCRdb's copy, which holds only in-frame ones; the method was immunoSEQ multiplex PCR. The sample lists more than 9,500 clones; under 75% were seen once. The cohort excluded patients with autoimmune disease history or systemic immunosuppression. The CDR3 runs 16 residues. Germline-derived CDR1 and CDR2 are KGHSH and LQKENI. Trimming took 3 bases from V and 0 from J, leaving 15 bases between them. This clonotype was sampled from an adult with an advanced solid tumor such as melanoma, head and neck, liver or kidney cancer. Here the sequenced sample was CD4+ or CD8+ T cells sorted from blood, taken in a trial of the OX40 agonist ivuxolimab. V and J are TRBV18 and TRBJ2-7; tentatively, D is TRBD1 or TRBD2 (5 bases each). The CDR3 nucleotides are TGTGCCAGCTCACCCCCCGGGACGGGGACCTCCTACGAGCAGTACTTC. It yields the protein CASSPPGTGTSYEQYF.